This TCR beta chain came from a study of shared clonotypes between healthy human individuals (dated by TCRdb to about 2020). Study-level background: The cohort included a few men and a couple of women between 18 and 49 years of age. For each donor, CD4 naive and CD4 memory were each run on three plates, CD8 naive on two plates, and CD8 memory on one plate. The study deeply sequenced blood TCR repertoires of five healthy adults to estimate repertoire size and the extent of clonotype sharing between individuals. To increase sequencing depth and limit assay-specific biases, different laboratories used diverse techniques to prepare libraries and sequence TCR repertoires. Per donor, leukapheresis produced somewhere between about 0.85 and 9.5 billion PBMCs. Overall study outcomes, separate from this receptor: Incomplete sequencing was indicated by rarefaction of sorted-subset datasets, despite the large sequencing depth. Compared with non-shared clonotypes, the clonotypes found in all four sorted-subset donors had higher generation probabilities. Across four donors, around 5% of naive CD4, around 3.5% of naive CD8, around 2.5% of memory CD4, and approximately 0.4% of memory CD8 clonotypes were shared. Naive subsets generally had larger estimated clonotype richness than memory subsets. Only blood was sampled, and tissue TCR repertoires likely differ from those in blood. Based on pairwise subsampling, the degree of clonotype sharing among donors was expected to be affected by sequencing depth. The genetic and exposure-history diversity represented was limited by the small number of donors.

CD8 naive samples consisted of CD45RO-negative cells that were positively selected for CCR7, yielding a CD45RA+CCR7+ population without TemRA cells. The donors were healthy, HIV-negative adults with no recently reported acute infections or vaccinations. Every donor was a Caucasian adult living in Nashville, Tennessee, USA. Blood was obtained by leukapheresis, after which PBMCs were separated by Ficoll-Histopaque density gradient centrifugation and cryopreserved in liquid nitrogen vapor phase. Analytical flow cytometry was used to check the purity and quantity of every magnetically sorted T cell population. Genomic DNA was isolated from each sorted fraction and quantified by UV absorbance on a Nanodrop 2000c. TCR CDR3 regions were amplified from genomic DNA by multiplex PCR using the deep immunoSEQ assay. Genomic DNA extracted from each cell subset was distributed evenly over all wells of several immunoSEQ 96-well plates, and each plate served as one replicate. Each replicate PCR for sorted subsets received roughly 0.2 ug genomic DNA, equal to 28,000 or so T cell genomes. Purified libraries were quantified with a Qubit 3.0 fluorometer, sized on a Bioanalyzer 2100, and re-quantified with the KAPA Library Quantification kit. Every immunoSEQ 96-well plate was sequenced on a separate single-read 150-cycle Illumina NextSeq 550 flow cell. Per the original workflow: Because the immunoSEQ output held only junctional sequences and lacked quality scores, the filtering could not match the filtering applied to full-length reads. Sequences were annotated with PyIR, a Python wrapper for IgBLAST v1.9, using IMGT germline references to assign V/J genes and CDR3. Reads were filtered out if the reads had weak V/J assignments (E-value above 1e-6), no CDR3, stop codons, out-of-frame junctions, or ambiguous translated residues. V3J clonotypes were defined as sequences sharing an identical inferred V gene, J gene, and CDR3 amino acid sequence. Percentage overlap between repertoires was calculated by dividing the number of shared unique clonotypes by the size of the smaller repertoire. Repertoire richness was assessed with RTK rarefaction, the Chao1 estimator, and Recon v2.1 estimates of unobserved clonotypes. For all TCRbeta clonotypes obtained by the gDNA method from several donors, generation probabilities were computed with OLGA. TCRdb re-hosts the immuneACCESS table, in-frame sequences only. Its copies lack some clones; in the studies checked, an unresolved V gene accounts for under half of them, and the cause for the rest is not known. V and J calls and clone size are those listed in that table; D and trimming were worked out from the DNA. Counted in this sample were millions of clones; 85% to 95% of them appeared once. Of the sample, around 1.7% falls within the top ten clones.

Of note for this clone: Its antigen has not been determined. Nothing much larger sits one base from this clone, and base qualities are not available.

CDR1 and CDR2 were assigned from the germline V gene as SGHRS and YFSETQ. The CDR3, from cysteine to phenylalanine, totals 16 residues. Kept here is only the CDR3 DNA, which spans 48 bases and is read in frame from base 1. V gives up 0 bases and J gives up 0 bases, and the segment between their germline ends measures 13 bases. This sequence was found in a man younger than 35 in good health. Some clones in this sample may be carry-over from other donors' samples. The sequencing sample was made of naive CD8+ T cells from PBMCs. What the cell subset or site label conveys for this sample: CD45RA+CCR7+. The chain joins TRBV5-1 to TRBJ2-7; the D segment could be TRBD1, given 5 matching bases. The CDR3 amino acid sequence is: CASSLALAGPSYEQYF. Here is the DNA: TGCGCCAGCAGCTTGGCACTGGCAGGGCCCTCCTACGAGCAGTACTTC.